This TCR beta chain was identified in a study of T-cell reconstitution after alpha-beta-depleted transplantation in children. Notes on this clonotype: Its target is unknown. A much larger clone differs by one base, so this may be a read error. Given the absence of the conserved phenylalanine or tryptophan at the CDR3 end, a read error is likely.

Unique molecular identifiers tagged the TCRbeta library. TCRdb reprocessed the PCR reads via MiXCR and lists one record per CDR3 protein. The sample carries 700,000 or so distinct CDR3 sequences, 13% recorded once. Notes on the study in general: Roughly two months post-transplant, alpha-beta T cells reportedly originated from several hundred graft clones that had expanded. A year post-transplant, T-cell counts and diversity derived mostly from newly produced T cells. It was surviving recipient T cells and thymic progenitors that gave some patients high TCRbeta diversity at day 60.

The sequence was obtained from a girl aged 2 to 10 with congenital amegakaryocytic thrombocytopenia, due to receive a stem cell transplant. Here the sequenced sample was PBMCs, taken before TCRalphabeta/CD19-depleted stem cell transplant.

Written as DNA, the CDR3 is TGCGCCAGCAGCCATCCTTACGTGACGCGGGGGGGCCATGAAAACGAGCAGTACTTA. Encoded protein: CASSHPYVTRGGHENEQYL. The chain combines TRBV4-1 with TRBJ2-7, with 9 bases fitting TRBD2. Germline V gives CDR1 MGHRA, CDR2 YSYEKL. After removal of 3 bases from V and 5 bases from J, the junction contained 20 bases not matched to a gene. The CDR3 length is 19 residues.